These T cell receptor beta chains were read from a single sample in a study of shared clonotypes between healthy human individuals. The table came from immunoSEQ multiplex PCR; TCRdb's copy has only in-frame clones and leaves some out. This repertoire shows about 500,000 clones, roughly three quarters found once; its top ten account for more than 10%. The sequenced sample was PBMCs. These receptors were taken from a woman aged 40 to 55 in good health. Some clones in this sample may be carry-over from other donors' samples. The CDR3 runs from the conserved cysteine through the conserved F or W. A D gene is named only where the DNA matches it firmly. Clone size is stated in some rows and not others, as once, few, many or a class when expanded.

d_gene: .; j_gene: TRBJ1-5; abundance: .; v_gene: TRBV18; CDR3aa: CASSPIQGSNQPQHF; CDR3nt: TGTGCCAGCTCACCCATCCAGGGGAGCAATCAGCCCCAGCATTTT
d_gene: .; j_gene: TRBJ2-5; abundance: .; v_gene: TRBV15; CDR3aa: CATSNRGPSGETQYF; CDR3nt: TGTGCCACCAGCAACCGGGGGCCCTCGGGAGAGACCCAGTACTTC
d_gene: .; j_gene: TRBJ1-2; abundance: .; v_gene: TRBV27; CDR3aa: CASSLVRGLSGYTF; CDR3nt: TGTGCCAGCAGTTTAGTCAGGGGTCTGAGTGGCTACACCTTC
d_gene: TRBD2; j_gene: TRBJ2-7; abundance: .; v_gene: TRBV19; CDR3aa: CASSDPGLAAYEQYF; CDR3nt: TGTGCCAGTAGTGATCCGGGACTAGCGGCCTACGAGCAGTACTTC
d_gene: TRBD1; j_gene: TRBJ1-1; abundance: .; v_gene: TRBV30; CDR3aa: CAWSLGQGRTEAFF; CDR3nt: TGTGCCTGGAGTCTCGGACAGGGAAGAACTGAAGCTTTCTTT
d_gene: TRBD2; j_gene: TRBJ2-7; abundance: .; v_gene: TRBV4-1; CDR3aa: CASSLRLAEYEQYF; CDR3nt: TGCGCCAGCAGCCTGCGACTAGCGGAATACGAGCAGTACTTC
d_gene: TRBD2; j_gene: TRBJ2-7; abundance: .; v_gene: TRBV5-1; CDR3aa: CASSSDTSVYEQYF; CDR3nt: TGCGCCAGCAGCTCCGACACTAGCGTCTACGAGCAGTACTTC
d_gene: TRBD1; j_gene: TRBJ1-3; abundance: .; v_gene: TRBV5-6; CDR3aa: CASSSDRGYGNTIYF; CDR3nt: TGTGCCAGCAGCTCGGACAGGGGGTATGGAAACACCATATATTTT
d_gene: .; j_gene: TRBJ2-2; abundance: .; v_gene: TRBV15; CDR3aa: CATSRDLASGELFF; CDR3nt: TGTGCCACCAGCAGAGATTTAGCATCCGGGGAGCTGTTTTTT
d_gene: .; j_gene: TRBJ2-5; abundance: .; v_gene: TRBV5-6; CDR3aa: CASSLGLGFREETQYF; CDR3nt: TGTGCCAGCAGCTTGGGATTGGGGTTTCGGGAAGAGACCCAGTACTTC
d_gene: .; j_gene: TRBJ1-3; abundance: .; v_gene: TRBV28; CDR3aa: CASRTRETFGNTIYF; CDR3nt: TGTGCCAGCAGGACCAGGGAAACTTTCGGAAACACCATATATTTT
d_gene: .; j_gene: TRBJ2-7; abundance: .; v_gene: TRBV12-5; CDR3aa: CASGPPPLGYEQYF; CDR3nt: TGTGCTAGTGGTCCCCCCCCGTTGGGATACGAGCAGTACTTC
d_gene: .; j_gene: TRBJ2-2; abundance: .; v_gene: TRBV7-2; CDR3aa: CASSFYPTGELFF; CDR3nt: TGTGCCAGCAGCTTTTACCCTACCGGGGAGCTGTTTTTT
d_gene: .; j_gene: TRBJ1-2; abundance: .; v_gene: TRBV30; CDR3aa: CAWSRRGSNPYGYTF; CDR3nt: TGTGCCTGGAGTCGTCGGGGTTCCAACCCCTATGGCTACACCTTC
d_gene: TRBD1; j_gene: TRBJ2-1; abundance: .; v_gene: TRBV2; CDR3aa: CASSGTGELVEQFF; CDR3nt: TGTGCCAGCAGTGGGACAGGGGAATTAGTTGAGCAGTTCTTC
d_gene: .; j_gene: TRBJ2-1; abundance: .; v_gene: TRBV28; CDR3aa: CASSLSGRGYNEQFF; CDR3nt: TGTGCCAGCAGTTTATCTGGAAGGGGATACAATGAGCAGTTCTTC
d_gene: .; j_gene: TRBJ1-3; abundance: .; v_gene: TRBV15; CDR3aa: CATDRSYGANGNTIYF; CDR3nt: TGTGCCACGGATCGCAGCTATGGGGCAAATGGAAACACCATATATTTT
d_gene: TRBD1; j_gene: TRBJ1-2; abundance: .; v_gene: TRBV6-5; CDR3aa: CASSSARTGDHGYTF; CDR3nt: TGTGCCAGCAGTTCCGCCAGGACAGGGGATCATGGCTACACCTTC
d_gene: .; j_gene: TRBJ1-5; abundance: .; v_gene: TRBV4-2; CDR3aa: CASSQDGVQNQPQHF; CDR3nt: TGTGCCAGCAGCCAAGATGGGGTCCAAAATCAGCCCCAGCATTTT
d_gene: .; j_gene: TRBJ1-3; abundance: few; v_gene: TRBV5-3; CDR3aa: CARSPDYPLSGNTIYF; CDR3nt: TGTGCCAGAAGTCCCGACTACCCCCTCTCTGGAAACACCATATATTTT
d_gene: .; j_gene: TRBJ1-4; abundance: .; v_gene: TRBV4-1; CDR3aa: CASSQGPEKLFF; CDR3nt: TGCGCCAGCAGCCAGGGTCCGGAAAAACTGTTTTTT
d_gene: .; j_gene: TRBJ1-1; abundance: .; v_gene: TRBV29-1; CDR3aa: CSSVRGGNTEAFF; CDR3nt: TGCAGCTCCGTCCGGGGAGGGAACACTGAAGCTTTCTTT
d_gene: .; j_gene: TRBJ2-2; abundance: .; v_gene: TRBV28; CDR3aa: CASSFAAWENTGELFF; CDR3nt: TGTGCCAGCAGTTTTGCAGCGTGGGAGAACACCGGGGAGCTGTTTTTT
d_gene: TRBD1; j_gene: TRBJ1-2; abundance: once; v_gene: TRBV4-2; CDR3aa: CASSQDRAGGNGYTF; CDR3nt: TGTGCCAGCAGCCAAGATCGGGCAGGGGGAAATGGCTACACCTTC
d_gene: TRBD2; j_gene: TRBJ2-3; abundance: .; v_gene: TRBV2; CDR3aa: CASSGAASGSPDTQYF; CDR3nt: TGCGCCAGCAGTGGAGCGGCTAGCGGGAGCCCAGATACGCAGTATTTT
d_gene: .; j_gene: TRBJ1-1; abundance: once; v_gene: TRBV18; CDR3aa: CASSPSGPQLMNTEAFF; CDR3nt: TGTGCCAGCTCACCGAGTGGCCCCCAGCTCATGAACACTGAAGCTTTCTTT
d_gene: TRBD2; j_gene: TRBJ2-3; abundance: few; v_gene: TRBV15; CDR3aa: CATSRTSGSTDTQYF; CDR3nt: TGTGCCACCAGCAGGACTAGCGGTAGCACAGATACGCAGTATTTT
d_gene: TRBD1; j_gene: TRBJ2-1; abundance: .; v_gene: TRBV5-6; CDR3aa: CASSSRDRGPLGQFF; CDR3nt: TGTGCCAGCAGCTCCCGGGACAGGGGGCCCCTAGGGCAGTTCTTC
d_gene: .; j_gene: TRBJ2-7; abundance: .; v_gene: TRBV2; CDR3aa: CASKGPLLYEQYF; CDR3nt: TGTGCCAGCAAGGGACCACTACTGTACGAGCAGTACTTC
d_gene: .; j_gene: TRBJ2-3; abundance: .; v_gene: TRBV5-1; CDR3aa: CASSRMSLPDTQYF; CDR3nt: TGCGCCAGCAGCCGGATGTCCCTCCCAGATACGCAGTATTTT
d_gene: TRBD2; j_gene: TRBJ2-1; abundance: .; v_gene: TRBV28; CDR3aa: CASSVDWAGGWLNEQFF; CDR3nt: TGTGCCAGCAGTGTCGATTGGGCGGGAGGATGGTTAAATGAGCAGTTCTTC
d_gene: .; j_gene: TRBJ2-1; abundance: .; v_gene: TRBV6-5; CDR3aa: CASSYIDSYNEQFF; CDR3nt: TGTGCCAGCAGTTATATCGACAGCTACAATGAGCAGTTCTTC
d_gene: .; j_gene: TRBJ1-2; abundance: few; v_gene: TRBV7-2; CDR3aa: CASSPTGSLWGYTF; CDR3nt: TGTGCCAGCAGCCCTACGGGGTCTCTTTGGGGCTACACCTTC
d_gene: TRBD2; j_gene: TRBJ2-7; abundance: .; v_gene: TRBV5-1; CDR3aa: CASSLEASGNYEQYF; CDR3nt: TGCGCCAGCAGCTTGGAAGCTAGCGGGAACTACGAGCAGTACTTC
d_gene: .; j_gene: TRBJ2-7; abundance: .; v_gene: TRBV7-9; CDR3aa: CASSRGRDEQYF; CDR3nt: TGTGCCAGCAGCCGGGGGCGCGACGAGCAGTACTTC
d_gene: .; j_gene: TRBJ2-5; abundance: many; v_gene: TRBV25-1; CDR3aa: CASSDFRSEETQYF; CDR3nt: TGTGCCAGCAGTGATTTTAGGTCCGAGGAGACCCAGTACTTC
d_gene: .; j_gene: TRBJ2-2; abundance: .; v_gene: TRBV11-3; CDR3aa: CASSFITTGELFF; CDR3nt: TGTGCCAGCAGCTTTATAACGACCGGGGAGCTGTTTTTT
d_gene: .; j_gene: TRBJ2-7; abundance: .; v_gene: TRBV28; CDR3aa: CASSLTGQYEQYF; CDR3nt: TGTGCCAGCAGTTTAACAGGACAGTACGAGCAGTACTTC
d_gene: TRBD1; j_gene: TRBJ1-4; abundance: .; v_gene: TRBV27; CDR3aa: CASPGTGEKLFF; CDR3nt: TGTGCCAGCCCCGGGACAGGTGAAAAACTGTTTTTT
d_gene: TRBD2; j_gene: TRBJ2-7; abundance: .; v_gene: TRBV13; CDR3aa: CASSSSGSSYEQYF; CDR3nt: TGTGCCAGCAGCTCAAGCGGGAGTTCCTACGAGCAGTACTTC